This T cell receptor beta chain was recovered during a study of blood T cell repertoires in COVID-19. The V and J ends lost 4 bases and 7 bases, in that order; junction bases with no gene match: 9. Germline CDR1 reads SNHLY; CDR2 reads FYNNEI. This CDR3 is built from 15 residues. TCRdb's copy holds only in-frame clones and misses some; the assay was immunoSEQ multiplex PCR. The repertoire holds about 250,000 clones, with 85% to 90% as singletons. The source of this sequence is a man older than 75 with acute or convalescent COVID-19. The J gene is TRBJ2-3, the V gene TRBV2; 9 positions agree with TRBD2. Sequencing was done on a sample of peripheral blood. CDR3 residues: CASSASGDNYNTQYF. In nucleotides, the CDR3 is TGTGCCAGCAGTGCTAGCGGGGACAACTACAATACGCAGTATTTT.